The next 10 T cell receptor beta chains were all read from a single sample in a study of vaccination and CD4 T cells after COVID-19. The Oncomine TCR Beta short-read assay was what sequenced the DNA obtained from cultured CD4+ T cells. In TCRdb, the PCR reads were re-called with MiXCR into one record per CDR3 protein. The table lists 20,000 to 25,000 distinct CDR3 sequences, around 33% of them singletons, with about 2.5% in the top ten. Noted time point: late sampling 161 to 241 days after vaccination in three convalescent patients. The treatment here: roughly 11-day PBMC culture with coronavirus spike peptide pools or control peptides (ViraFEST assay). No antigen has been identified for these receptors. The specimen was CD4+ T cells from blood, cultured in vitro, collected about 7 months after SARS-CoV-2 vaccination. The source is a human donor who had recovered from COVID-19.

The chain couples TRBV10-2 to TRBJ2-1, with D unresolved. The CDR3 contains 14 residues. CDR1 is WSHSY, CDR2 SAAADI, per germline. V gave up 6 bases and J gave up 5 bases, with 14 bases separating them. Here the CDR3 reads CASRSWRVDNEQFF. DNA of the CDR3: TGCGCCAGCAGATCGTGGCGCGTAGACAATGAGCAGTTCTTC.

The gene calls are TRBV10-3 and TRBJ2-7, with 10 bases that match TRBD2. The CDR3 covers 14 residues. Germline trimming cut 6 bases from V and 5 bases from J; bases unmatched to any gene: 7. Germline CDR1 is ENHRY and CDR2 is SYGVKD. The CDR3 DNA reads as TGTGCCATCAGGGGGGGACTAGCGTCGCACGAGCAGTACTTC. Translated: CAIRGGLASHEQYF.

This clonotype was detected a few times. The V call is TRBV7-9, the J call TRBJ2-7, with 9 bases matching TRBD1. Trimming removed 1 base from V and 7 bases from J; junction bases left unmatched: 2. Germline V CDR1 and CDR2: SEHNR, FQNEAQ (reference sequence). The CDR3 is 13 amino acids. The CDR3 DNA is TGTGCCAGCAGCTTAGACAGGGGGCGGGAGCAGTACTTC. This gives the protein CASSLDRGREQYF.

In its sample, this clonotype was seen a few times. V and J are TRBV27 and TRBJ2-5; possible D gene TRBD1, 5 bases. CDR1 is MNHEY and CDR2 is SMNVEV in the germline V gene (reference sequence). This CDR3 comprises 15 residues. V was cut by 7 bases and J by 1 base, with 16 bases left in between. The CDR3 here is CASTRTYGAQETQYF. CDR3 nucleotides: TGTGCCAGCACCCGAACCTATGGGGCCCAAGAGACCCAGTACTTC.

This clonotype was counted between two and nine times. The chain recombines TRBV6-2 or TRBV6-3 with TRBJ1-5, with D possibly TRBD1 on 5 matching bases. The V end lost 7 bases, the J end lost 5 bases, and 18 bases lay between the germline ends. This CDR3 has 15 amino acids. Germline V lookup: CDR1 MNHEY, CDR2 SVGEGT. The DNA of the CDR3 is TGTGCCAGCACCAATCCAGGGAGTAGTGATCAGCCCCAGCATTTT. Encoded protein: CASTNPGSSDQPQHF.

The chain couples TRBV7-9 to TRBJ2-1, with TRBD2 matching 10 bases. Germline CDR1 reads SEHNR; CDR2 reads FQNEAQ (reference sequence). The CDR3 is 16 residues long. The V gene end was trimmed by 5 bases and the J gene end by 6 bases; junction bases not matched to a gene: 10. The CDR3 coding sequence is TGTGCCAGCAGCAGTATAGCGGGAGGAGGGGGCAATGAGCAGTTCTTC. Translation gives CASSSIAGGGGNEQFF.

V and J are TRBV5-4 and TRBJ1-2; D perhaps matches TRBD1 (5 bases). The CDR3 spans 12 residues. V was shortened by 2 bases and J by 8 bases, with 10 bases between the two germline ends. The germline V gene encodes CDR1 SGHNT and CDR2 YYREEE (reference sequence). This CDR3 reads CASSFPGRGYTF. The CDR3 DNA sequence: TGTGCCAGCAGCTTCCCGGGGCGGGGCTACACCTTC.

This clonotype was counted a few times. CDR3: CASSTEFGTGDGKDGYTF. In DNA, the CDR3 is TGTGCCAGCAGCACAGAATTCGGGACAGGGGACGGGAAGGATGGCTACACCTTC. The chain is built from TRBV7-8 and TRBJ1-2; TRBD1 agrees at 10 bases. This CDR3 comprises 18 residues. J gave up 6 bases and V 5 bases, and 18 bases lay outside the gene matches. Germline V lookup: CDR1 SGHVS, CDR2 FQNEAQ.

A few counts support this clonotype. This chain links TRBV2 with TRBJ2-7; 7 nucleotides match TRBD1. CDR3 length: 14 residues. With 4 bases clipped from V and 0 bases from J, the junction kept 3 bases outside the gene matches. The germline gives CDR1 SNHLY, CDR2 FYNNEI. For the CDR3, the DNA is TGTGCCAGCAGTGGACAGGGTCCCTCCTACGAGCAGTACTTC. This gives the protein CASSGQGPSYEQYF.

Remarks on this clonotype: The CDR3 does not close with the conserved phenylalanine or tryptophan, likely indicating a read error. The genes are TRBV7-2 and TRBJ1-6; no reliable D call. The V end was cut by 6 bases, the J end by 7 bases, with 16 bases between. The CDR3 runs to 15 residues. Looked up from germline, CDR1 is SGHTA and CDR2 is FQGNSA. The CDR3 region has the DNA TGTGCCAGCAGACTCGTCTCCTCAAGGAATTCACCCCTCCACTCT. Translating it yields CASRLVSSRNSPLHS.